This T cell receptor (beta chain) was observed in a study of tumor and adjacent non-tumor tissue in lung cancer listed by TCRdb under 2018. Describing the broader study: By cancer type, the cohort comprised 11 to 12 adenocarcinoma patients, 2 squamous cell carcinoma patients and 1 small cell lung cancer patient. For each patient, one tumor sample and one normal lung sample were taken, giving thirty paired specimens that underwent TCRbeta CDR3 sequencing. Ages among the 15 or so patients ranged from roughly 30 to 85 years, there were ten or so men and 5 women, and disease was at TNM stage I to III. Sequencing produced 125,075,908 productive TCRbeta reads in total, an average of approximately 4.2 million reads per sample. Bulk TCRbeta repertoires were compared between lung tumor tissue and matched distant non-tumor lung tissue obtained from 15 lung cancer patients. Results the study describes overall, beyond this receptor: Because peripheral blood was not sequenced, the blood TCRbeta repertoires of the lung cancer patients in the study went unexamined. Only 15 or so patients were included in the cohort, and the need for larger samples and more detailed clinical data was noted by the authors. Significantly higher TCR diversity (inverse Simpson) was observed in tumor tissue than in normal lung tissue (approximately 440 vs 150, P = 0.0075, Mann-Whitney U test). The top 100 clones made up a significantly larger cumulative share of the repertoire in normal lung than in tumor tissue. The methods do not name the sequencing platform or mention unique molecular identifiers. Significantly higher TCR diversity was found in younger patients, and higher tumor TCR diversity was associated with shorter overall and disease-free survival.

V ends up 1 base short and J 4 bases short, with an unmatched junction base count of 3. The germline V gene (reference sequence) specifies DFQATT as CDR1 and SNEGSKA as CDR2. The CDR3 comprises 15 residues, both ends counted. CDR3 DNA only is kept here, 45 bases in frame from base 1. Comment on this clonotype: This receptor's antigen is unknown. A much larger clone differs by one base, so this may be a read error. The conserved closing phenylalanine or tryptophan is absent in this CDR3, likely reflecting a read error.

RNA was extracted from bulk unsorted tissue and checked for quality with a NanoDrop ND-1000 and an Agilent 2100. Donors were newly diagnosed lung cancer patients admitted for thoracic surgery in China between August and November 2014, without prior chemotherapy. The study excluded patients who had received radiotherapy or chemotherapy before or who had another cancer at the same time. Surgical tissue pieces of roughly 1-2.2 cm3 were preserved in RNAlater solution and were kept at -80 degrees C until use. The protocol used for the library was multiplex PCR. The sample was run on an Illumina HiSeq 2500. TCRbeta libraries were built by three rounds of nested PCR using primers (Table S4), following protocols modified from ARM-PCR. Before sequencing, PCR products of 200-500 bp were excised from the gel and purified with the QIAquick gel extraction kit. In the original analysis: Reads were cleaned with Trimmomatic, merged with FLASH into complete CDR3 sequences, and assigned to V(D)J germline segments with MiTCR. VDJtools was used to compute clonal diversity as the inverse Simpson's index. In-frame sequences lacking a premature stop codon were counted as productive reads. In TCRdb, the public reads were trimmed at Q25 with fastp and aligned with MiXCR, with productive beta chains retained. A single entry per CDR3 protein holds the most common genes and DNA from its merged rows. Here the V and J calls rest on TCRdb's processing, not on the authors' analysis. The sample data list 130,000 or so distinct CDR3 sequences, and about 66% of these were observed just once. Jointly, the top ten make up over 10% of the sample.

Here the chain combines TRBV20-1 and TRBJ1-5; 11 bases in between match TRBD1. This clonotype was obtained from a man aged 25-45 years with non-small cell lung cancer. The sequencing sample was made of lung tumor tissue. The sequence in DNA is TGCAGTGCTAGAGGAGGGACAGGGGGGAATCAGCCCCAGCATTAT. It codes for CSARGGTGGNQPQHY.